This entry concerns a single T cell receptor beta chain. This specimen comes from a study of blood T cell repertoires in COVID-19. For the study at large: Acute and convalescent COVID-19 samples came from the United States, Italy and Spain.

Method: immunoSEQ multiplex PCR; TCRdb's copy keeps in-frame clones and lacks some. This table holds some 300,000 clones, 75% to 90% found once. CDR3 length: 16 residues. Trimming left V 2 bases short and J 7 bases short, with 15 bases between. The germline gives CDR1 LNHDA, CDR2 SQIVND (reference sequence). The V gene is TRBV19, the J gene TRBJ1-6; tentative D call: TRBD1 (5 bases). The source of this sequence is a woman aged 50 to 65 with COVID-19, enrolled during active disease. The sequencing sample was made of peripheral blood. The CDR3 sequence: CASSILGTSDNSPLHF. CDR3 nucleotide sequence: TGTGCCAGTAGTATATTGGGGACTTCCGACAATTCACCCCTCCACTTT.